The 13 T cell receptor beta chains below were found in one sample sequenced in a study of T cell repertoires in cytomegalovirus infection (dated by TCRdb to the late 2010s). For sequencing, an Illumina HiSeq 1500 was employed. Clones were called with MiXCR by TCRdb after fastp trimmed the public reads at Q25, and only in-frame beta chains were retained. Records with the same CDR3 protein are collapsed into one entry carrying the most frequent genes and DNA. The sample includes about 130,000 distinct CDR3 sequences, with approximately 8.8% observed a single time. 9.5% to 13% of the sample is in the top ten clones. The sample taken for sequencing was PBMCs. The source of these receptors is a human donor in good health (CMV status not recorded). Some clones in this sample may be carry-over from other donors' samples.

This clonotype appeared many times. This chain connects TRBV29-1 to TRBJ1-2, with unresolved D. Trimming cost V 0 bases and J 0 bases, with 17 bases left between them. The germline V gene has CDR1 SQVTM and CDR2 ANQGSEA. The length of the CDR3 is 17 residues. The CDR3 sequence: CSVEDSSMIDTNYGYTF. The CDR3 DNA is TGCAGCGTTGAAGATAGCTCCATGATCGATACTAACTATGGCTACACCTTC.

This clonotype has a count of ten or more. J is TRBJ2-1 and V is TRBV19; 7 positions agree with TRBD1. Looked up from germline, CDR1 is LNHDA and CDR2 is SQIVND (reference sequence). This CDR3 comprises 16 residues. V shed 0 bases and J 4 bases; nucleotides not matched to a gene: 6. CDR3 loop: CASSIDSAGGYNEQFF. The CDR3 nucleotides are TGTGCCAGTAGTATAGATTCGGCAGGGGGTTACAATGAGCAGTTCTTC.

The rearrangement joins TRBV6-5 to TRBJ2-3, with unresolved D. V lost 7 bases and J 12 bases, leaving 20 bases between the germline ends. The CDR3 sequence is 13 residues long. Germline V gene sequence: CDR1 MNHEY, CDR2 SVGAGI. The DNA for the CDR3 is TGTGCCAGCACCGCACCGTCGCCACTTACACAGTATTTT. Encoded protein: CASTAPSPLTQYF.

This clonotype has ten or more counts. The rearrangement joins TRBV7-2 to TRBJ2-5; TRBD2 matches at 10 bases. Germline values: CDR1 SGHTA, CDR2 FQGNSA. The CDR3 runs 15 residues. The V segment lost 5 bases and the J segment 9 bases; nucleotides outside the gene matches: 12. Here the CDR3 DNA reads TGTGCCAGCAGCATTATAGCGGGGGGATCCGGGGCCCAGTACTTC. Residues: CASSIIAGGSGAQYF.

The genes are TRBV12-3 or TRBV12-4 and TRBJ1-2, with TRBD1 as a possible D gene (6 bases). V lost 6 bases to trimming and J lost 8 bases, with 10 bases between them. CDR3 length: 11 amino acids. The CDR3 DNA follows: TGTGCCAGCAGGGAAACAGGGGGCTACACCTTC. Protein: CASRETGGYTF.

This clonotype was recorded many times. J is TRBJ1-6 and V is TRBV7-2, with TRBD1 identical over 8 bases. The CDR3 is 22 amino acids. Unmatched junction bases numbered 17, after V lost 1 base and J lost 0 bases. Germline assignment: CDR1 SGHTA and CDR2 FQGNSA. The CDR3 sequence is CASSLVRKDRAGSSSYNSPLHF. CDR3 nucleotide sequence: TGTGCCAGCAGCTTAGTCCGTAAGGACAGGGCTGGCTCGAGCTCCTATAATTCACCCCTCCACTTT.

This clonotype appeared many times. The V gene is TRBV4-2, the J gene TRBJ2-3; tentative D call: TRBD2 (6 bases). This CDR3 comprises 15 residues. V lost 1 base to trimming and J lost 2 bases, with 10 bases between them. In germline, CDR1 is LGHNA, CDR2 YNFKEQ. The CDR3 DNA is TGTGCCAGCAGCCAAGCGGGGGAAACCACAGATACGCAGTATTTT. As protein: CASSQAGETTDTQYF.

The sample holds many counts of this clonotype. The chain combines TRBV7-2 with TRBJ2-5; D is undetermined. Germline loops: CDR1 SGHTA, CDR2 FQGNSA. V was shortened by 4 bases and J by 5 bases, with 5 bases between the two germline ends. CDR3 size: 11 residues. CDR3 protein: CASSSSETQYF. CDR3 sequence (DNA): TGTGCCAGCAGCTCGTCGGAGACCCAGTACTTC. Using reference TRBV7-2 and TRBJ2-5 for the parts outside the CDR3, the full variable domain is GAGVSQSPSNKVTEKGKDVELRCDPISGHTALYWYRQSLGQGLEFLIYFQGNSAPDKSGLPSDRFSAERTGGSVSTLTIQRTQQEDSAVYLCASSSSETQYFGPGTRLLVL.

This clonotype was observed many times. The genes are TRBV7-2 and TRBJ2-7, with TRBD2 identical over 7 bases. CDR3 length: 13 amino acids. Trimming cost V 3 bases and J 7 bases; bases outside gene matches: 6. CDR1 SGHTA and CDR2 FQGNSA come from the germline V gene. CDR3 in amino acids: CASSLGTTGEQYF. The CDR3 DNA follows: TGTGCCAGCAGCTTGGGGACTACGGGGGAGCAGTACTTC. The complete variable domain, with remaining parts taken from reference TRBV7-2 and TRBJ2-7, reads GAGVSQSPSNKVTEKGKDVELRCDPISGHTALYWYRQSLGQGLEFLIYFQGNSAPDKSGLPSDRFSAERTGGSVSTLTIQRTQQEDSAVYLCASSLGTTGEQYFGPGTRLTVT.

This chain's CDR3 is CSARDEAGPWNEQFF. In nucleotides, the CDR3 is TGCAGTGCTAGAGATGAGGCAGGTCCGTGGAATGAGCAGTTCTTC. The chain is built from TRBV20-1 and TRBJ2-1; no reliable D call. This CDR3 spans 15 amino acids. Germline-derived CDR1 and CDR2 are DFQATT and SNEGSKA (reference sequence). Trimming left V 0 bases short and J 7 bases short, with 16 bases between.

This clonotype was seen ten or more times. CDR3 in amino acids: CASSYWGQGKEWFF. For the CDR3, the DNA is TGTGCCAGCAGTTACTGGGGACAGGGAAAGGAATGGTTCTTC. V and J are TRBV6-5 and TRBJ2-1; 9 bases are shared with TRBD1. The V segment lost 1 base and the J segment 15 bases; nucleotides outside the gene matches: 10. The germline V gene has CDR1 MNHEY and CDR2 SVGAGI. The CDR3 covers 14 residues.

This clonotype was seen many times. The rearrangement links TRBV20-1 to TRBJ1-6; D is possibly TRBD1 (6 bases). CDR3 length equals 14 residues. V was cut by 2 bases and J by 9 bases, with 14 bases left in between. Germline V CDR1 and CDR2: DFQATT, SNEGSKA (reference sequence). CDR3 nucleotides: TGCAGTGCTAGACCAACAGGGTTAGGTTCACCCCTCCACTTT. Amino acid sequence: CSARPTGLGSPLHF.

This clonotype was detected many times. The chain carries TRBV20-1 and TRBJ1-2; D not resolved. The CDR3 is 11 residues long. Germline CDR1 is DFQATT and CDR2 is SNEGSKA (reference sequence). Trimming stripped 3 bases from V and 7 bases from J, with 9 bases between. The CDR3 nucleotides are TGCAGTGCTAGGGGATTCGGTGGCTACACCTTC. Its translation: CSARGFGGYTF.